A selection of T cell receptor beta chains follows, all from one sample in a study of cytomegalovirus exposure and HLA in healthy donors. The protocol was immunoSEQ multiplex PCR, while the TCRdb copy is restricted to in-frame clones and leaves out a portion. The table includes roughly 130,000 clones, about four fifths detected once. The sequenced sample was PBMCs. These receptors were collected from a human donor in good health. The CDR3 runs from the conserved cysteine through the conserved F or W. A D gene is named only where the DNA matches it firmly. Some rows have no size entry. The others give once, few or many, or a class for an expanded clone.

TRBJ2-3 | TRBV7-9 | TRBD2 | NA | CASSPFDRTSGVVNTQYF | TGTGCCAGCAGCCCATTTGATCGGACTAGCGGGGTAGTGAATACGCAGTATTTT
TRBJ1-1 | TRBV7-9 | TRBD1 | NA | CASSLGDRNGAFF | TGTGCCAGCAGCTTAGGGGACAGGAATGGGGCTTTCTTT
TRBJ2-1 | TRBV5-5 | NA | NA | CASSLITADRGFF | TGTGCCAGCAGCTTAATCACGGCAGACCGGGGGTTCTTC
TRBJ2-1 | TRBV13 | TRBD2 | NA | CASSPLAGNEQFF | TGTGCCAGCAGCCCTCTAGCGGGCAATGAGCAGTTCTTC
TRBJ2-3 | TRBV5-5 | TRBD1 | NA | CASSLDRGYTDTQYF | TGTGCCAGCAGCTTGGACAGGGGGTATACAGATACGCAGTATTTT
TRBJ1-1 | TRBV5-6 | NA | NA | CASSLVAGLRGTEAFF | TGTGCCAGCAGCTTGGTAGCAGGGCTAAGGGGCACTGAAGCTTTCTTT
TRBJ2-5 | TRBV7-8 | TRBD1 | NA | CASSLERAWDRVAETQYF | TGTGCCAGCAGCTTAGAGCGGGCTTGGGACAGGGTTGCGGAGACCCAGTACTTC
TRBJ1-2 | TRBV2 | TRBD1 | NA | CASSETPGQGSYGYTF | TGTGCCAGCAGTGAAACACCGGGACAGGGGAGCTATGGCTACACCTTC
TRBJ1-1 | TRBV14 | NA | NA | CASSQDGVDRSRAEAFF | TGTGCCAGCAGCCAAGATGGGGTTGACCGTTCGAGGGCTGAAGCTTTCTTT
TRBJ1-1 | TRBV7-9 | NA | NA | CSSSLSLLEAFF | TGTTCCAGCAGCTTATCACTTCTGGAAGCTTTCTTT
TRBJ2-7 | TRBV4-2 | TRBD1 | NA | CANRDWDRGHEQYF | TGTGCCAACCGGGACTGGGACAGGGGGCACGAGCAGTACTTC
TRBJ1-5 | TRBV19 | NA | few | CASSAGAGPQHF | TGTGCCAGTAGTGCGGGAGCGGGGCCCCAGCATTTT
TRBJ2-3 | TRBV5-8 | TRBD2 | once | CASSFGLATDTQYF | TGTGCCAGCAGCTTCGGACTAGCCACAGATACGCAGTATTTT
TRBJ2-5 | TRBV10-2 | NA | NA | CASSDGRGALETQYF | TGCGCCAGCAGTGATGGGCGGGGAGCTCTCGAGACCCAGTACTTC
TRBJ1-1 | TRBV10-3 | NA | once | CAISPQKNTEAFF | TGTGCCATCTCCCCCCAGAAGAACACTGAAGCTTTCTTT
TRBJ1-4 | TRBV28 | TRBD1 | NA | CASSLPSFGTGGGWEKLFF | TGTGCCAGCAGTCTTCCCAGTTTCGGGACAGGGGGCGGTTGGGAAAAACTGTTTTTT
TRBJ1-2 | TRBV19 | NA | NA | CAIPSGEGGYTF | TGTGCCATACCCAGCGGGGAAGGGGGCTACACCTTC
TRBJ1-1 | TRBV19 | NA | NA | CASISLTEAFF | TGTGCCAGTATTAGCCTCACTGAAGCTTTCTTT
TRBJ1-5 | TRBV18 | TRBD1 | NA | CASSWDRVNQPQHF | TGTGCCAGCTCATGGGACAGGGTCAATCAGCCCCAGCATTTT
TRBJ1-1 | TRBV10-3 | TRBD1 | NA | CAISEWQGENTEAFF | TGTGCCATCAGTGAATGGCAGGGGGAGAACACTGAAGCTTTCTTT
TRBJ2-7 | TRBV5-4 | TRBD1 | NA | CASSLRQGTYEQYF | TGTGCCAGCAGCCTCCGACAGGGGACCTACGAGCAGTACTTC
TRBJ2-7 | TRBV27 | TRBD2 | NA | CASSRTAGGYEQYF | TGTGCCAGCAGTCGGACCGCGGGGGGCTACGAGCAGTACTTC
TRBJ1-1 | TRBV7-3 | NA | NA | CASSSGLTNTGAFF | TGTGCCAGCAGCTCAGGACTGACGAACACTGGTGCTTTCTTT
TRBJ1-1 | TRBV7-9 | TRBD1 | few | CASIAGQVNTEAFF | TGTGCCAGCATCGCGGGACAGGTGAACACTGAAGCTTTCTTT
TRBJ1-6 | TRBV28 | NA | NA | CASSSPLEGASSYNSPLHF | TGTGCCAGCAGTTCCCCCCTTGAGGGCGCGAGCTCCTATAATTCACCCCTCCACTTT
TRBJ2-3 | TRBV5-1 | TRBD1 | NA | CASTITGADTDTQYF | TGCGCCAGCACCATAACAGGGGCGGACACAGATACGCAGTATTTT
TRBJ2-2 | TRBV6-5 | NA | NA | CASSPNAGFGELFF | TGTGCCAGCAGCCCAAATGCGGGATTCGGGGAGCTGTTTTTT
TRBJ2-7 | TRBV6-1 | TRBD1 | NA | CASSSRQGAYEQYF | TGTGCCAGCAGTTCGAGGCAGGGGGCCTACGAGCAGTACTTC
TRBJ2-1 | TRBV7-2 | TRBD2 | NA | CASSFYLAGGLSEQFF | TGTGCCAGCAGCTTTTATCTAGCGGGGGGGTTGAGTGAGCAGTTCTTC
TRBJ2-1 | TRBV10-3 | TRBD2 | NA | CAIAPPSGVLNEQFF | TGTGCCATAGCCCCACCTAGCGGGGTTCTGAATGAGCAGTTCTTC
TRBJ1-2 | TRBV5-4 | TRBD1 | NA | CASSRDRGGYGYTF | TGTGCCAGCAGCCGGGACAGGGGGGGTTATGGCTACACCTTC
TRBJ2-3 | TRBV27 | TRBD1 | NA | CASSLGTGTDTQYF | TGTGCCAGCAGTTTGGGGACAGGCACAGATACGCAGTATTTT
TRBJ1-2 | TRBV7-8 | TRBD1 | NA | CASSKRPGQGLNYGYTF | TGTGCCAGCAGCAAACGTCCGGGACAGGGGTTGAACTATGGCTACACCTTC
TRBJ2-5 | TRBV5-1 | NA | NA | CASSGGETQYF | TGCGCCAGCAGCGGAGGGGAGACCCAGTACTTC
TRBJ1-2 | TRBV6-1 | NA | NA | CASSELARPAYGYTF | TGTGCCAGCAGTGAATTGGCCAGGCCGGCCTATGGCTACACCTTC